This section outlines one T cell receptor beta chain sequence together with its context. Its antigen is still unknown. There are no base qualities to consult, and no much larger clone falls within one base. The data were obtained in a study of shared clonotypes between healthy human individuals (TCRdb year 2020). Concerning the study at large: A few men and two women, aged 18 to 49 years, made up the cohort. For each donor, three plates each were used for CD4 naive and CD4 memory, two plates were used for CD8 naive, and one plate was used for CD8 memory. Blood TCR repertoires of about 5 healthy adults were deeply sequenced to estimate repertoire size and the extent of clonotype sharing between individuals. To increase sequencing depth and limit assay-specific biases, different laboratories used diverse techniques to prepare libraries and sequence TCR repertoires. Leukapheresis yielded between about 0.8 and 9.5 billion PBMCs per donor. The paper's findings and limits, for the study overall: Sharing across several donors was observed for around 4.8% of naive CD4, over 3% of naive CD8, about 2.3% of memory CD4, and about 0.39% of memory CD8 clonotypes. Pairwise subsampling led to the expectation that sequencing depth would affect the degree of clonotype sharing among donors. Even with the large sequencing depth, rarefaction of the sorted-subset datasets indicated that sequencing was incomplete. Naive subsets generally had larger estimated clonotype richness than memory subsets. The genetic and exposure-history diversity represented was limited by the small number of donors. Higher generation probabilities were observed for clonotypes shared by all four sorted-subset donors than for non-shared clonotypes. Sampling was restricted to blood, and TCR repertoires in tissue are likely to differ from TCR repertoires in blood.

Using the deep immunoSEQ assay, multiplex PCR amplified TCR CDR3 regions from genomic DNA. Extracted genomic DNA from each cell subset was distributed evenly across all wells of several immunoSEQ 96-well plates, and each plate was treated as a replicate. Each replicate PCR for sorted subsets received around 200 ng genomic DNA, equal to about 30,000 T cell genomes. Purified libraries were measured with a Qubit 3.0 fluorometer, size-checked on a Bioanalyzer 2100, and measured again with the KAPA Library Quantification kit. Every immunoSEQ 96-well plate was sequenced on a separate single-read 150-cycle Illumina NextSeq 550 flow cell. In the paper's pipeline: Because the immunoSEQ output held only junctional sequences and lacked quality scores, the filtering could not match the filtering applied to full-length reads. To assign V/J genes and CDR3, sequences were annotated against IMGT germline references using PyIR, a Python wrapper for IgBLAST v1.9. Reads were removed for weak V/J assignments (E-value above 1e-6), missing CDR3, stop codons, out-of-frame junctions, or ambiguous translated residues. A V3J clonotype was defined by an identical inferred V gene, J gene, and CDR3 amino acid sequence. The percentage overlap between two repertoires was calculated by dividing the number of shared unique clonotypes by the size of the smaller repertoire. Repertoire richness was assessed with RTK rarefaction, the Chao1 estimator, and Recon v2.1 estimates of unobserved clonotypes. Generation probabilities for all TCRbeta clonotypes obtained by the gDNA method from a handful of donors were computed using OLGA. TCRdb limited this immuneACCESS table to in-frame rearrangements with V and J called. A share of clones is missing; checked studies link under half to unresolved V genes, and the rest is unexplained. V, J and clone size derive from that table, while D and trimming were established from the DNA sequence. This sample gives approximately 2.3 million clones in total; approximately 95% of them show up just once. The ten top clones hold about 0.37% of the sample.

The germline V gene (reference sequence) gives CDR1 as SEHNR and CDR2 as FQNEAQ. Relative to germline, V is 5 bases shorter and J is 4 bases shorter, with 14 bases between their ends. The cysteine opens and the phenylalanine closes a CDR3 of 14 amino acids. Only the CDR3 part of the read is kept: 42 bases, read in frame from the first base. The donors were healthy, HIV-negative adults with no recently reported acute infections or vaccinations. Only Caucasian adults living in Nashville, Tennessee, USA were represented among the donors. CD4+ T cells were enriched by magnetic negative selection; naive cells were then positively selected on CD45RA, and the negative fraction formed the memory subset. Blood was obtained by leukapheresis, after which PBMCs were separated by Ficoll-Histopaque density gradient centrifugation and cryopreserved in liquid nitrogen vapor phase. Analytical flow cytometry was used to check the purity and quantity of each magnetically sorted T cell population. From each sorted fraction, genomic DNA was isolated and quantified by UV absorbance on a Nanodrop 2000c.

This clonotype originated in a man aged 18 to 29 in good health. Some clones in this sample may be carry-over from other donors' samples. The sample comprised naive CD4+ T cells from PBMCs. Sample cell subset or site, as interpreted from the label and publication: CD45RA+ positively selected. The sequence is built from TRBV7-9 and TRBJ1-2; TRBD1 is a possible D gene, resting on 6 matching bases. The DNA sequence is as follows: TGTGCCAGCAGCCCCGTTGAGGGGGGCTATGGCTACACCTTC. It codes for CASSPVEGGYGYTF.